The 2 T cell receptor beta chains below were found in one sample sequenced in a study of cytomegalovirus exposure and HLA in healthy donors (dated by TCRdb to 2016 to 2017). Libraries were prepared through the immunoSEQ multiplex PCR assay. For the multiplex PCR, a mixture combining 60 forward primers for TCR Vbeta segments and 13 reverse primers for TCR Jbeta segments was used. This immuneACCESS table, as held by TCRdb, lists in-frame sequences with V and J called but not all clones. Of the missing ones, under half trace to an unresolved V gene in checked studies; the others have no known cause. This sample is represented by about 150,000 clones; around 78% of them were singletons. Of the sample, roughly 1.6% is held by the ten largest clones. The sequenced sample was PBMCs. The receptor set was obtained from a man aged 40-49 years in good health and CMV-seronegative.

V and J are TRBV4-2 and TRBJ2-1, with TRBD2 as a possible D gene (9 bases). This CDR3 region has 19 residues. V lost 4 bases, J lost 5 bases, and 27 bases lay in between. Germline loops: CDR1 LGHNA, CDR2 YNFKEQ. CDR3 protein: CASSPRTGRAGGVDNEQFF. The CDR3 DNA sequence: TGTGCCAGCAGCCCAAGGACAGGGAGAGCGGGAGGTGTCGACAATGAGCAGTTCTTC.

This chain connects TRBV6-6 to TRBJ1-1; D might be TRBD1 (5 bases). The V gene lost 0 bases and the J gene lost 2 bases, with 10 bases spanning the gap. There are 15 residues in the CDR3. Germline V CDR1 and CDR2: MNHNY, SVGAGI (reference sequence). CDR3 sequence reads: CASSYSSQGNTEAFF. CDR3 coding DNA: TGTGCCAGCAGTTACTCGAGCCAGGGAAACACTGAAGCTTTCTTT.